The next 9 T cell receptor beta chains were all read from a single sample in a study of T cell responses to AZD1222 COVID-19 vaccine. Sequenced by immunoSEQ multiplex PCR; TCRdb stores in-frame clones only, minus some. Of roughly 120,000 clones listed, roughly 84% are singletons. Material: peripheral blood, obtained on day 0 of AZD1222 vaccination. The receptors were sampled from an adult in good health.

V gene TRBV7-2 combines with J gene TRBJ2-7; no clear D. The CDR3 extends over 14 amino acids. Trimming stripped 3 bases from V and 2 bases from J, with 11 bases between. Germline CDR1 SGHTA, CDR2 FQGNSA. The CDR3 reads CASSFRGVTYEQYF. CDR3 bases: TGTGCCAGCAGCTTTCGAGGCGTAACCTACGAGCAGTACTTC.

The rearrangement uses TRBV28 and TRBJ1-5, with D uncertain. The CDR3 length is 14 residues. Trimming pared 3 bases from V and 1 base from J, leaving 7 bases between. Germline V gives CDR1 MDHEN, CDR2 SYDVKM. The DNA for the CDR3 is TGTGCCAGCAGTTTGGGCGGGAGCAATCAGCCCCAGCATTTT. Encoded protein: CASSLGGSNQPQHF.

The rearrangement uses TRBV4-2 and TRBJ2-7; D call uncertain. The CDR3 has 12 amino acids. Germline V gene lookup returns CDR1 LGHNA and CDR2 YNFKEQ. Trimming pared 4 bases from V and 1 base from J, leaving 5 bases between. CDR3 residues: CASSPGSYEQYF. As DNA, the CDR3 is TGTGCCAGCAGCCCCGGGTCCTACGAGCAGTACTTC.

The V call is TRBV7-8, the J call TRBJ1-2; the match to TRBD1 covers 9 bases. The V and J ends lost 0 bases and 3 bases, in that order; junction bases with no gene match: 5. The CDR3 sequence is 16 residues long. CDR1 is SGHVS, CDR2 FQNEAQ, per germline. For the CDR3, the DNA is TGTGCCAGCAGCTTAGCCCCGGGACAGGGAGACTATGGCTACACCTTC. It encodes CASSLAPGQGDYGYTF.

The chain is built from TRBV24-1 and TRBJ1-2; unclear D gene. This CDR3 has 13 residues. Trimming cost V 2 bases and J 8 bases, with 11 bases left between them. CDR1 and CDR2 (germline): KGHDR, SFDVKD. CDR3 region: CATSDSGSRGYTF. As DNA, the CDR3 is TGTGCCACCAGTGATTCGGGATCTAGAGGCTACACCTTC.

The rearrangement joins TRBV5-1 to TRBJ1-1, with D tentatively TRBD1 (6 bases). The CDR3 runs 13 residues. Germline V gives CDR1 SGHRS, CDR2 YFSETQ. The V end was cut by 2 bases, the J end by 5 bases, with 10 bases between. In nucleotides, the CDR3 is TGCGCCAGCAGCTTTCAGGGGAGGACTGAAGCTTTCTTT. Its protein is CASSFQGRTEAFF.

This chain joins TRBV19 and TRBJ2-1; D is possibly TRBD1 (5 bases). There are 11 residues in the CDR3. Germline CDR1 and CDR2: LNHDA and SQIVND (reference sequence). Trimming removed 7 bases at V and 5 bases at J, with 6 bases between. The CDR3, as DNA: TGTGCCAGTAACAGGAACAATGAGCAGTTCTTC. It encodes CASNRNNEQFF.

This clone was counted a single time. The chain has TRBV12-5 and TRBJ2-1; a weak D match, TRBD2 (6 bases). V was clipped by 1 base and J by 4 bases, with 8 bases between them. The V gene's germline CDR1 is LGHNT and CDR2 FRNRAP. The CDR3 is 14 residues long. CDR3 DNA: TGTGCTAGTGGTTTGGCGGGGGAGTACAATGAGCAGTTCTTC. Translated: CASGLAGEYNEQFF.

The chain's CDR3 is CASSLQGAGQETQYF. CDR3 DNA: TGTGCCAGCAGCCTTCAGGGCGCCGGACAAGAGACCCAGTACTTC. The V and J genes are TRBV11-1 and TRBJ2-5; a possible D gene is TRBD1 (5 bases). The CDR3 sequence is 15 residues long. Germline V gives CDR1 SGHAT, CDR2 FQDESV (reference sequence). Trimming took 5 bases from V and 2 from J, leaving 15 bases between them.